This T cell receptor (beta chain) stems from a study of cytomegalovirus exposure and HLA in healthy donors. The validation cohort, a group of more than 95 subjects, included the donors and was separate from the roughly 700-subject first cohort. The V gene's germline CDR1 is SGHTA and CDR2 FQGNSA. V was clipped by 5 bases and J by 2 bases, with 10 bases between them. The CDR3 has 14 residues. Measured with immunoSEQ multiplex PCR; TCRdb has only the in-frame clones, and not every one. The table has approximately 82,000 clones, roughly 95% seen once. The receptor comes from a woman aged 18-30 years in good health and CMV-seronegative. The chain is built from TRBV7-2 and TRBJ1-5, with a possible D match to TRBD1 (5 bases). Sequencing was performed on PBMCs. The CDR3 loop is CASSPPGGNQPQHF. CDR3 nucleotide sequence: TGTGCCAGCAGCCCCCCGGGGGGCAATCAGCCCCAGCATTTT.